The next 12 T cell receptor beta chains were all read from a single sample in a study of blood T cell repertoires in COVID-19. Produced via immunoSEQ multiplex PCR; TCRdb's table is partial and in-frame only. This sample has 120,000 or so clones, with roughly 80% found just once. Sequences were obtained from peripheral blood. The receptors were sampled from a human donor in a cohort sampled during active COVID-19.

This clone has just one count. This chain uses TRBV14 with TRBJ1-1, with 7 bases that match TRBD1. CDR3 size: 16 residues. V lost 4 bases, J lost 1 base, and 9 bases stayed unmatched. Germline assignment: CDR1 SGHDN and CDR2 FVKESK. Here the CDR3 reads CASSPKLPGGNTEAFF. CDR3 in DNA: TGTGCCAGCAGCCCTAAATTACCAGGGGGGAACACTGAAGCTTTCTTT.

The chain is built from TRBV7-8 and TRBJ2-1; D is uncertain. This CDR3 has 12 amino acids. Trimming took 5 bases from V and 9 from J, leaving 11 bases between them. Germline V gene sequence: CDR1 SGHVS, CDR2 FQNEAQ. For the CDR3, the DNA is TGTGCCAGCAGCCCCCTTCGACTTGAGCAGTTCTTC. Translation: CASSPLRLEQFF.

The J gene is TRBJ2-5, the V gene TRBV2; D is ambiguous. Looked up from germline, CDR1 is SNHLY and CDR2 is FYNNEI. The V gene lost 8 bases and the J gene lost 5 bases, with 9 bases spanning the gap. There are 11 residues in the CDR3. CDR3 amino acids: CASLYSETQYF. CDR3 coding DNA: TGTGCCAGCCTATACTCCGAGACCCAGTACTTC.

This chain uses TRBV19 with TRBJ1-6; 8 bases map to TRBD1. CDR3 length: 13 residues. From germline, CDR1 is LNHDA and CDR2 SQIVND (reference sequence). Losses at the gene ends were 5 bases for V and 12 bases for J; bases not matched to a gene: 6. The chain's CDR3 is CASSGAGGRPLHF. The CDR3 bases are TGTGCCAGTAGTGGAGCAGGGGGCAGACCCCTCCACTTT.

This CDR3 reads CASSAGTGAGTQYF. The DNA of the CDR3 is TGTGCCAGTAGTGCAGGGACAGGGGCAGGGACCCAGTACTTC. This chain uses TRBV19 with TRBJ2-5, with TRBD1 identical over 10 bases. The V gene's germline CDR1 is LNHDA and CDR2 SQIVND (reference sequence). The CDR3 totals 14 residues. V shed 5 bases, J shed 7 bases, and the junction held 7 bases outside the gene matches.

CDR3 protein: CASSILAGSNEQFF. Written as DNA, the CDR3 is TGTGCCAGTAGTATATTAGCGGGGAGCAATGAGCAGTTCTTC. V gene TRBV19 combines with J gene TRBJ2-1; TRBD2 agrees at 8 bases. The length of the CDR3 is 14 residues. The V gene end was trimmed by 2 bases and the J gene end by 6 bases; junction bases not matched to a gene: 3. Germline V gene sequence: CDR1 LNHDA, CDR2 SQIVND (reference sequence).

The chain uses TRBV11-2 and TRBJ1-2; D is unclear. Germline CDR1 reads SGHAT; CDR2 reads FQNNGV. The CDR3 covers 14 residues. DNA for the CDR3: TGTGCTATAAGCGGTCCTCTCGGGTCCTATGGCTACACCTTC. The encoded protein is CAISGPLGSYGYTF.

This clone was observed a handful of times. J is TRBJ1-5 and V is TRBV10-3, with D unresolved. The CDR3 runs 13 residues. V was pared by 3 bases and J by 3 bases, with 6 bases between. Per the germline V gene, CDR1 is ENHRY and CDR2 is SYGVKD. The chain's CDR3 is CAISDPINQPQHF. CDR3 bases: TGTGCCATCAGTGACCCTATCAATCAGCCCCAGCATTTT.

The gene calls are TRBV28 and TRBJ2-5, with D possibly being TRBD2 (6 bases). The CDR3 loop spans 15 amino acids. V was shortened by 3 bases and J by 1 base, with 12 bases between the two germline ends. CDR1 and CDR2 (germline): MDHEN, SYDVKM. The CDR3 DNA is TGTGCCAGCAGTTTCCTGGCGGGGATCCAAGAGACCCAGTACTTC. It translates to CASSFLAGIQETQYF.

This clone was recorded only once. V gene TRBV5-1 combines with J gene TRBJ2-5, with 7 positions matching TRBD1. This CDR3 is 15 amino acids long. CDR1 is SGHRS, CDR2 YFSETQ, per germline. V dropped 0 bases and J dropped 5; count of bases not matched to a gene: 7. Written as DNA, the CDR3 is TGCGCCAGCAGCTTGGCCTCAGGGGGTAGTGAGACCCAGTACTTC. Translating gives CASSLASGGSETQYF.

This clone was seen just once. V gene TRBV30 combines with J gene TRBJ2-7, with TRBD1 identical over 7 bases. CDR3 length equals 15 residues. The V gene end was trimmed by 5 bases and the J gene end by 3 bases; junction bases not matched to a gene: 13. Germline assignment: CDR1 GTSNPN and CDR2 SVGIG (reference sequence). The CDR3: CAWGTGVMGLYEQYF. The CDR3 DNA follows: TGTGCCTGGGGTACAGGGGTTATGGGTCTCTACGAGCAGTACTTC.

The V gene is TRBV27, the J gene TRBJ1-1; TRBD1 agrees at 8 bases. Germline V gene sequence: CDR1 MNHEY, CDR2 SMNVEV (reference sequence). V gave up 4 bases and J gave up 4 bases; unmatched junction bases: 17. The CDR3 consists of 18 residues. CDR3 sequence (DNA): TGTGCCAGCAGTTCGCCACCCAGGGGGCGCGTAATAAGCACTGAAGCTTTCTTT. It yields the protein CASSSPPRGRVISTEAFF.